One sample yielded the 18 T cell receptor beta chains listed below, sequenced in a study of blood T cell repertoires in COVID-19. Sequencing was performed with immunoSEQ multiplex PCR; in TCRdb, only in-frame clones are kept and a portion is missing. The sample holds tens of thousands of clones, 75% seen once. The sequenced material came from peripheral blood. Every receptor here comes from a man aged 65 to 85 with acute or convalescent COVID-19.

This clone is a singleton in its sample. The chain carries TRBV4-1 and TRBJ2-3; tentative D call: TRBD1 (6 bases). V gave up 4 bases and J gave up 6 bases, with 17 bases separating them. The CDR3 has 15 amino acids. CDR1 is MGHRA and CDR2 is YSYEKL in the germline V gene. The CDR3 nucleotides read TGCGCCAGCAGCCGGACGGGACCCGGACAGGATACGCAGTATTTT. This gives the protein CASSRTGPGQDTQYF.

In this sample, this clone turned up a few times. CDR3 protein: CASSQAYTIYF. In DNA form, the CDR3 reads TGTGCCAGCAGCCAGGCCTACACCATATATTTT. This chain uses TRBV3-1 (or the pseudogene TRBV3-2) with TRBJ1-3; D not certain. This CDR3 has 11 residues. Germline V gene data show CDR1 as LGHDT and CDR2 as YNNKEL (reference sequence). Trimming shortened V by 3 bases and J by 8 bases, and 5 bases separated the two germline ends.

V and J are TRBV18 and TRBJ2-1; 9 positions agree with TRBD1. The CDR3 runs 16 residues. Trimming removed 3 bases from V and 7 bases from J; junction bases left unmatched: 10. Germline assignment: CDR1 KGHSH and CDR2 LQKENI. CDR3 residues: CASSPPNAGQGNEQFF. In DNA form, the CDR3 reads TGTGCCAGCTCACCCCCCAACGCCGGACAGGGGAATGAGCAGTTCTTC. Together with reference TRBV18 and TRBJ2-1, the CDR3 gives the full variable domain: NAGVMQNPRHLVRRRGQEARLRCSPMKGHSHVYWYRQLPEEGLKFMVYLQKENIIDESGMPKERFSAEFPKEGPSILRIQQVVRGDSAAYFCASSPPNAGQGNEQFFGPGTRLTVL.

This sequence joins TRBV7-6 and TRBJ2-2; the D gene is possibly TRBD2 (6 bases). The germline V gene has CDR1 SGHVS and CDR2 FNYEAQ. CDR3 length: 15 residues. Trimming pared 3 bases from V and 0 bases from J, leaving 8 bases between. The CDR3 coding sequence is TGTGCCAGCAGCTTCGGGGGACCGAACACCGGGGAGCTGTTTTTT. Its translation is CASSFGGPNTGELFF.

The CDR3 nucleotides are TGTGCCAGCAGTCCGTGGACTAGCGGGACGTCCTACAATGAGCAGTTCTTC. This translates into CASSPWTSGTSYNEQFF. The rearrangement links TRBV27 to TRBJ2-1, with TRBD2 matching over 12 bases. The CDR3 has 17 amino acids. Germline loops: CDR1 MNHEY, CDR2 SMNVEV (reference sequence). V was pared by 5 bases and J by 1 base, with 6 bases of the junction left unmatched.

The rearrangement uses TRBV5-1 and TRBJ1-6; 9 bases are shared with TRBD1. CDR1 and CDR2 from the germline V gene are SGHRS and YFSETQ. Losses at the gene ends were 4 bases for V and 8 bases for J; bases not matched to a gene: 19. The CDR3 covers 19 residues. CDR3 amino acids: CASSVVAGTGMMGHSPLHF. The CDR3 DNA reads TGCGCCAGCAGCGTGGTAGCCGGGACAGGGATGATGGGCCATTCACCCCTCCACTTT.

CDR3 amino acids: CASSLRTEAFF. Written as DNA, the CDR3 is TGTGCCAGCAGCTTACGCACTGAAGCTTTCTTT. J is TRBJ1-1 and V is TRBV7-8; D gene ambiguous. Trimming shortened V by 2 bases and J by 4 bases, and 2 bases separated the two germline ends. The germline V gene encodes CDR1 SGHVS and CDR2 FQNEAQ. This CDR3 has 11 amino acids.

V and J are TRBV4-2 and TRBJ2-1, with 9 bases aligning to TRBD1. J was trimmed by 9 bases and V by 4 bases; bases with no gene match: 10. Germline loops: CDR1 LGHNA, CDR2 YNFKEQ. CDR3 size: 15 residues. CDR3 DNA: TGTGCCAGCAGCCCGGGACAGGGAAGGGATGGTGAGCAGTTCTTC. As protein: CASSPGQGRDGEQFF.

This chain connects TRBV6-2 or TRBV6-3 to TRBJ1-5; 7 nucleotides line up with TRBD1. V was clipped by 1 base and J by 6 bases; unmatched bases: 3. The germline gives CDR1 MNHEY, CDR2 SVGEGT. The CDR3 has 14 residues. The CDR3 DNA follows: TGTGCCAGCAGTTACTTAGGGGGCCCTCAGCCCCAGCATTTT. It translates to CASSYLGGPQPQHF.

This chain uses TRBV27 with TRBJ1-4; TRBD1 matches 10 bases. The CDR3 is 17 amino acids. Germline CDR1 reads MNHEY; CDR2 reads SMNVEV (reference sequence). Trimming took 1 base from V and 6 from J; bases not matched to a gene: 8. Here the CDR3 reads CASSLYGTGVGDEKLFF. The CDR3 DNA reads TGTGCCAGCAGTTTATACGGGACAGGGGTGGGGGATGAAAAACTGTTTTTT.

This chain links TRBV21-1 with TRBJ2-1; TRBD1, as called in the table, went unchecked against the DNA. TRBV21-1 is classified as a pseudogene. The CDR3 spans 19 residues. DNA for the CDR3: TGTGCCAGCAGCAAATGCGGGACAGGTAGGTTTGTCTCCTACAATGAGCAGTTCTTC. Amino acid sequence: CASSKCGTGRFVSYNEQFF.

The CDR3 DNA reads as TGTGCCAGCAGGCGACTAGATGAAGCCTACGAGCAGTACTTC. It translates to CASRRLDEAYEQYF. The chain uses TRBV27 and TRBJ2-7; maybe TRBD2 (6 bases). Germline CDR1 MNHEY, CDR2 SMNVEV (reference sequence). V was shortened by 6 bases and J by 2 bases, with 14 bases between the two germline ends. The CDR3 consists of 14 residues.

The chain's CDR3 is CASSPGLAGGLGEQYF. CDR3 in DNA: TGTGCCAGCTCACCGGGACTAGCGGGAGGGCTGGGCGAGCAGTACTTC. This chain uses TRBV18 with TRBJ2-7, with 16 bases that match TRBD2. From germline, CDR1 is KGHSH and CDR2 LQKENI. J was trimmed by 6 bases and V by 3 bases; bases with no gene match: 5. This CDR3 spans 16 amino acids.

This chain links TRBV2 with TRBJ2-7; D remains unclear. Germline assignment: CDR1 SNHLY and CDR2 FYNNEI. V was trimmed by 5 bases and J by 0 bases, leaving 8 bases between them. There are 13 residues in the CDR3. The chain's CDR3 is CASSQDSSYEQYF. The DNA of the CDR3 is TGTGCCAGCAGTCAGGATAGCTCCTACGAGCAGTACTTC.

In DNA form, the CDR3 reads TGTGCCAGCAGCCCAGGAAGCTACGAGCAGTACTTC. This translates into CASSPGSYEQYF. The chain employs TRBV5-6 and TRBJ2-7; D is ambiguous. The germline V and J ends were trimmed by 4 bases and 3 bases, with 8 bases remaining between them. The CDR3 is made up of 12 amino acids. Looked up from germline, CDR1 is SGHDT and CDR2 is YYEEEE.

The J gene is TRBJ2-1, the V gene TRBV28; D is unresolved. Looked up from germline, CDR1 is MDHEN and CDR2 is SYDVKM. CDR3 size: 15 residues. Trimming shortened V by 1 base and J by 2 bases, and 9 bases separated the two germline ends. The CDR3 spells CASSLSPATYNEQFF. The CDR3 region has the DNA TGTGCCAGCAGTTTATCTCCAGCGACCTACAATGAGCAGTTCTTC.

This clone occurred a few times. The CDR3 DNA reads TGTGCCAGCAGCATCCGGACAGGGGGCCTCACAGATACGCAGTATTTT. This sequence encodes CASSIRTGGLTDTQYF. The chain combines TRBV7-6 with TRBJ2-3, with 11 bases identical to TRBD1. Trimming cost V 5 bases and J 2 bases; bases outside gene matches: 6. This CDR3 is 16 amino acids long. CDR1 and CDR2 (germline): SGHVS, FNYEAQ.

This clone came up once. The gene calls are TRBV2 and TRBJ1-2; D perhaps matches TRBD1 (6 bases). This CDR3 spans 15 amino acids. Trimming shortened V by 6 bases and J by 3 bases, and 17 bases separated the two germline ends. In germline, CDR1 is SNHLY, CDR2 FYNNEI. The CDR3 DNA follows: TGTGCCAGCAGAAGCCCGGACGAGGGGGACTATGGCTACACCTTC. It is translated as CASRSPDEGDYGYTF.